The next 8 T cell receptor beta chains were all read from a single sample in a study of CD4 T cells in relation to SARS-CoV-2 and coronaviruses. Sequenced by immunoSEQ multiplex PCR; TCRdb stores in-frame clones only, minus some. The sample gives some 30,000 clones, roughly four fifths of which show up once; 20% is in the top ten. Their specific antigens are unknown. Unexposed donor CD4+ T cells date from about 2011-2018, before the COVID-19 pandemic. Isolation of CD4+ T cells took place after approximately 11 days in culture. Source material: CD4+ T cells from PBMCs, cultured in vitro. All receptors derive from a human donor in good health.

This chain uses TRBV5-1 with TRBJ2-7; D unclear. This CDR3 comprises 15 residues. The V end was cut by 0 bases, the J end by 3 bases, with 13 bases between. Germline V gene sequence: CDR1 SGHRS, CDR2 YFSETQ. CDR3 in DNA: TGCGCCAGCAGCTTGGAGTCGGGTTCTCTCTACGAGCAGTACTTC. Its translation: CASSLESGSLYEQYF.

This sequence joins TRBV6-5 and TRBJ2-7; TRBD1 matches 8 bases. Germline CDR1 and CDR2: MNHEY and SVGAGI. The ends lost 4 bases at V and 5 bases at J; junction bases unmatched: 7. The CDR3 sequence is 14 residues long. The DNA of the CDR3 is TGTGCCAGCAGTTCAGGGGGCTGGTTTGACGAGCAGTACTTC. Translated, it gives CASSSGGWFDEQYF.

This clone was seen a few times. This rearrangement joins TRBV7-9 to TRBJ2-1, with TRBD2 matching over 12 bases. Germline CDR1 is SEHNR and CDR2 is FQNEAQ (reference sequence). J gave up 4 bases and V 5 bases, and 15 bases lay outside the gene matches. The CDR3 spans 19 residues. The CDR3 DNA reads as TGTGCCAGCAGCCCTAAGGAAAGGACTAGCGGGGTCATTTACAATGAGCAGTTCTTC. Translation: CASSPKERTSGVIYNEQFF. Based on the CDR3 plus reference TRBV7-9 and TRBJ2-1, the full variable domain is DTGVSQNPRHKITKRGQNVTFRCDPISEHNRLYWYRQTLGQGPEFLTYFQNEAQLEKSRLLSDRFSAERPKGSFSTLEIQRTEQGDSAMYLCASSPKERTSGVIYNEQFFGPGTRLTVL.

J is TRBJ2-5 and V is TRBV6-5; 7 bases match TRBD2. The CDR3 loop spans 12 amino acids. Germline assignment: CDR1 MNHEY and CDR2 SVGAGI. Germline trimming cut 7 bases from V and 7 bases from J; bases unmatched to any gene: 6. CDR3 loop: CASNWGEGTQYF. CDR3 DNA sequence: TGTGCCAGCAATTGGGGGGAGGGGACCCAGTACTTC.

The J gene is TRBJ2-2, the V gene TRBV6-5; tentative D call: TRBD2 (6 bases). The germline V gene encodes CDR1 MNHEY and CDR2 SVGAGI. Trimming cost V 6 bases and J 0 bases, with 8 bases left between them. This CDR3 contains 14 residues. For the CDR3, the DNA is TGTGCCAGCAGGGCGGGGTCGAACACCGGGGAGCTGTTTTTT. The encoded protein is CASRAGSNTGELFF.

This clone has more than one count but fewer than ten. The J gene is TRBJ2-3, the V gene TRBV7-9; D perhaps matches TRBD2 (5 bases). Trimming pared 2 bases from V and 5 bases from J, leaving 8 bases between. The CDR3 has 13 amino acids. Germline V gene sequence: CDR1 SEHNR, CDR2 FQNEAQ (reference sequence). The CDR3 loop reads CASSLQLGDTQYF. The CDR3 nucleotides are TGTGCCAGCAGCTTACAACTAGGAGATACGCAGTATTTT. Looking up the rest from reference TRBV7-9 and TRBJ2-3 gives the full variable domain: DTGVSQNPRHKITKRGQNVTFRCDPISEHNRLYWYRQTLGQGPEFLTYFQNEAQLEKSRLLSDRFSAERPKGSFSTLEIQRTEQGDSAMYLCASSLQLGDTQYFGPGTRLTVL.

V gene TRBV12-3 or TRBV12-4 combines with J gene TRBJ1-4, with TRBD1 matching over 9 bases. J was trimmed by 8 bases and V by 6 bases; bases with no gene match: 4. This CDR3 region has 13 residues. CDR3 region: CASRTGGWEKLFF. CDR3 bases: TGTGCCAGCAGGACAGGGGGTTGGGAAAAACTGTTTTTT.

This clone turned up a few times. The chain links TRBV7-2 to TRBJ2-1, with D perhaps TRBD1 or TRBD2 (6 bases each). Trimming took 5 bases from V and 8 from J, leaving 13 bases between them. The CDR3 runs 13 residues. Per the germline V gene, CDR1 is SGHTA and CDR2 is FQGNSA. The DNA of the CDR3 is TGTGCCAGCAGCCCCCCGGGGGCCCATGAGCAGTTCTTC. This codes for CASSPPGAHEQFF.